This paragraph reports one T cell receptor beta chain. Its antigen is still unknown. TCRdb re-analyzed the 5' RACE reads; it lists each CDR3 protein once, without DNA. This sample carries roughly 320,000 distinct CDR3 sequences, with roughly 5.3% going to the ten biggest clones. This sample stems from a study of monozygotic twins with inflammatory bowel disease. The length of the CDR3 is 13 residues. Study-wide findings and caveats: Researchers report that IBD patients shared fewer clonotypes with others than healthy twins, especially amid disease activity. No repertoire similarity difference was seen between concordant and discordant twins; power was possibly limited.

This receptor was taken from a human donor with ulcerative colitis or Crohn's disease, or a healthy co-twin of an affected twin (not recorded which). The sequenced sample consisted of blood. The chain joins TRBV12-3 or TRBV12-4 to TRBJ2-7; TCRdb selects TRBD2, and the lack of DNA leaves this call unchecked. CDR3 residues: CASSSRVSYEQYF.